The clone carrying this TCR beta chain was seen a few times. Its antigen is currently unknown. TCRdb re-called the reads with MiXCR, one entry per CDR3 protein. The table includes some 600,000 distinct CDR3 sequences, approximately 24% detected once. The CDR3 runs 16 residues. Trimming left V 4 bases short and J 6 bases short, with 21 bases between. Germline V CDR1 and CDR2: ENHRY, SYGVKD. This specimen belongs to a study of T cell repertoires in cytomegalovirus infection. Looking at the study overall: Indications of both CMV infection and matching HLA type were provided by public TCR beta signatures. Findings and limits, study-wide: Cumulated frequencies of public TCR beta families served to identify carriers of CMV plus the relevant HLA. The ex vivo response was dominated by HLA-C-restricted CMV-specific TCR beta clonotypes.

The material sequenced was CD8+ T cells from PBMCs. V and J are TRBV10-3 and TRBJ1-2; D remains unclear. This clonotype was sampled from a human donor in good health (CMV status not recorded). Some clones in this sample may be carry-over from other donors' samples. The CDR3 DNA follows: TGTGCCATCAGTGCCTCCCCCCCGGACGTAGAACATGGCTACACCTTC. Protein sequence: CAISASPPDVEHGYTF.